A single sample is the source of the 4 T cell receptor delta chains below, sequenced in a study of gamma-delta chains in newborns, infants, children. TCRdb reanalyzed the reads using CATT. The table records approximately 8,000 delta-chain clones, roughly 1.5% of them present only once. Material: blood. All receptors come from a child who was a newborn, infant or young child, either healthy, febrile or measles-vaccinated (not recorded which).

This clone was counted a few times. CDR3 amino acids: CALGELTKGTPHYRYWGTQGDKLIF. The CDR3 bases are TGTGCTCTTGGGGAACTAACCAAAGGGACTCCTCACTATAGATACTGGGGGACACAAGGCGATAAACTCATCTTT. The rearrangement uses TRDV1 and TRDJ1, with 9 bases identical to TRDD3. CDR1 TSWWSYY and CDR2 QGS come from the germline V gene. The CDR3 totals 25 residues. Trimming removed 0 bases from V and 4 bases from J; junction bases left unmatched: 33.

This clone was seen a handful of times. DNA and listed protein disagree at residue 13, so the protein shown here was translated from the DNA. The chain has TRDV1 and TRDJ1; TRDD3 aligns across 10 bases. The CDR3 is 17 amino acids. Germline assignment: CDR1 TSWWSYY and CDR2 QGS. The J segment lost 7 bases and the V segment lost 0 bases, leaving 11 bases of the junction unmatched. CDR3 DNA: TGTGCTCTTGGGGAACTAAATACCGGGGGATACGAGGGTAAACTCATCTTT. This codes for CALGELNTGGYEGKLIF.

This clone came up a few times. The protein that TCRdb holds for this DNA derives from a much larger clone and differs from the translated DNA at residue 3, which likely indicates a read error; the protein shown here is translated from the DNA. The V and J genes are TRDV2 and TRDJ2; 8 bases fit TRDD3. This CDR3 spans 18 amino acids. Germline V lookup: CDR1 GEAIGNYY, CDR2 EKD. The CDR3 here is CARDTILGVPSLTAQLFF. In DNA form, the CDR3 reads TGTGCCCGTGACACGATACTGGGGGTTCCCTCTTTGACAGCACAACTCTTCTTT.

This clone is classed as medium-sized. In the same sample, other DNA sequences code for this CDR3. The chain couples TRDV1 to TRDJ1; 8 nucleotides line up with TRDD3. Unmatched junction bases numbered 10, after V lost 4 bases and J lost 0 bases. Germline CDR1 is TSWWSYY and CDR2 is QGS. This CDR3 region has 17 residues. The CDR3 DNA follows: TGTGCTCTTGGGGCCCGGTACTGGGGGCAATACACCGATAAACTCATCTTT. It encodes CALGARYWGQYTDKLIF.